Below, 24 T cell receptor beta chains from the same sample are listed, as sequenced in a study of vaccination effects on CD4 cells after COVID-19. Their cognate antigens are unknown. Clones were read by immunoSEQ multiplex PCR, and TCRdb kept only the in-frame ones, dropping some. The table lists 14,000 or so clones, approximately 72% of them singletons. Ahead of sequencing, the ViraFEST assay grew antigen-specific CD4+ T cells using viral peptide pools. Subsequent to a culture period of 10 to 11 days, CD4+ T cells were isolated. Participants received two doses of either the BNT162b2 or mRNA-1273 vaccine. The sample was CD4+ T cells from PBMCs cultured with SARS-CoV-2 spike peptides, taken after COVID-19 vaccination. Receptors originate from a human donor who received a COVID-19 vaccine.

This clone has only a few counts. This sequence joins TRBV6-5 and TRBJ1-2; D unclear. Germline V gives CDR1 MNHEY, CDR2 SVGAGI. Trimming left V 5 bases short and J 6 bases short, with 13 bases between. This CDR3 comprises 13 residues. CDR3 in amino acids: CASSSRGGDGYTF. The CDR3 DNA reads TGTGCCAGCAGTAGTCGAGGTGGGGATGGCTACACCTTC.

This chain uses TRBV4-2 with TRBJ1-6; possible D gene TRBD1, 6 bases. The CDR3 spans 15 residues. Per germline, CDR1 LGHNA and CDR2 YNFKEQ. V lost 3 bases to trimming and J lost 10 bases, with 16 bases between them. CDR3 loop: CASSQKDSSVSPLHF. DNA of the CDR3: TGTGCCAGCAGCCAGAAGGACAGCTCGGTCTCACCCCTCCACTTT.

This chain joins TRBV6-5 and TRBJ2-1; D remains ambiguous. V gave up 4 bases and J gave up 7 bases, with 17 bases separating them. Germline V gives CDR1 MNHEY, CDR2 SVGAGI. The CDR3 contains 15 residues. In DNA, the CDR3 is TGTGCCAGCAGTTTCCGCCAGGTACCGACGAATGAGCAGTTCTTC. Translation: CASSFRQVPTNEQFF.

CDR3 amino acids: CASSLGGGGGGYTF. DNA of the CDR3: TGTGCCAGCAGTTTAGGAGGGGGGGGCGGTGGCTACACCTTC. The rearrangement links TRBV28 to TRBJ1-2, with D possibly TRBD1 on 6 matching bases. V lost 2 bases and J lost 7, with 14 bases in between. The CDR3 runs 14 residues. Germline V lookup: CDR1 MDHEN, CDR2 SYDVKM.

The V call is TRBV9, the J call TRBJ1-6; possible D gene TRBD1, 5 bases. CDR1 is SGDLS, CDR2 YYNGEE, per germline. The CDR3 totals 15 residues. V shed 9 bases and J shed 5 bases, with 18 bases lying between them. As DNA, the CDR3 is TGTGCCACGTGGGAGGACACCAAGGATAATTCACCCCTCCACTTT. It encodes CATWEDTKDNSPLHF.

This clone was seen just once. This chain uses TRBV19 with TRBJ2-1; D remains ambiguous. This CDR3 spans 11 amino acids. Trimming removed 5 bases from V and 4 bases from J, with 3 bases in between. CDR1 is LNHDA and CDR2 is SQIVND in the germline V gene (reference sequence). The CDR3 is CASSAYNEQFF. CDR3 sequence (DNA): TGTGCCAGTAGTGCTTACAATGAGCAGTTCTTC.

In DNA, the CDR3 is TGTGCCAGCAGCTTCCAAGCCCCGGGACTAGCGGTCCCTTACGAGCAGTACTTC. Amino acids: CASSFQAPGLAVPYEQYF. The gene calls are TRBV7-9 and TRBJ2-7, with 11 nucleotides matching TRBD2. Germline-derived CDR1 and CDR2 are SEHNR and FQNEAQ (reference sequence). This CDR3 has 18 residues. Trimming cost V 3 bases and J 4 bases; bases outside gene matches: 14. Filled out from reference TRBV7-9 and TRBJ2-7, the complete variable domain reads DTGVSQNPRHKITKRGQNVTFRCDPISEHNRLYWYRQTLGQGPEFLTYFQNEAQLEKSRLLSDRFSAERPKGSFSTLEIQRTEQGDSAMYLCASSFQAPGLAVPYEQYFGPGTRLTVT.

This sequence joins TRBV7-2 and TRBJ1-2, with no clear D. CDR1 SGHTA and CDR2 FQGNSA come from the germline V gene. The germline V and J ends were trimmed by 6 bases and 2 bases, with 16 bases remaining between them. The CDR3 has 15 amino acids. CDR3 sequence reads: CASSVLASFNYGYTF. The CDR3 DNA sequence: TGTGCCAGCAGTGTCCTGGCTTCGTTCAACTATGGCTACACCTTC.

The rearrangement joins TRBV4-3 to TRBJ2-7; 13 bases are shared with TRBD2. The germline V gene encodes CDR1 LGHNA and CDR2 YSLEER. The ends lost 0 bases at V and 11 bases at J; junction bases unmatched: 4. The CDR3 has 14 residues. This chain's CDR3 is CASSQDMTSGGKYF. In DNA, the CDR3 is TGCGCCAGCAGCCAAGATATGACTAGCGGGGGGAAGTACTTC.

This clone appeared a few times. This sequence joins TRBV6-2 or TRBV6-3 and TRBJ1-1; a weak D match, TRBD1 (6 bases). V lost 2 bases to trimming and J lost 0 bases, with 10 bases between them. This CDR3 contains 15 residues. Germline V CDR1 and CDR2: MNHEY, SVGEGT. The CDR3 loop reads CASSYGGALNTEAFF. For the CDR3, the DNA is TGTGCCAGCAGTTACGGGGGGGCACTGAACACTGAAGCTTTCTTT.

This sequence joins TRBV7-9 and TRBJ1-1, with D perhaps matching TRBD1 (6 bases). The CDR3 spans 19 residues. V dropped 1 base and J dropped 1 base, with 22 bases sitting between them. In germline, CDR1 is SEHNR, CDR2 FQNEAQ (reference sequence). In DNA, the CDR3 is TGTGCCAGCAGCTTAGTGGCCGTAAAAGGACAGTTGGGGAACACTGAAGCTTTCTTT. Amino acids: CASSLVAVKGQLGNTEAFF.

This clone is a singleton in its sample. This chain connects TRBV27 to TRBJ2-1; D not resolved. The germline V and J ends were trimmed by 1 base and 2 bases, with 6 bases remaining between them. This CDR3 comprises 14 residues. Germline-derived CDR1 and CDR2 are MNHEY and SMNVEV (reference sequence). The CDR3 here is CASSLFQPYNEQFF. The CDR3 coding sequence is TGTGCCAGCAGTTTATTCCAGCCCTACAATGAGCAGTTCTTC.

The chain uses TRBV6-2 or TRBV6-3 and TRBJ1-4; D is unresolved. The V gene's germline CDR1 is MNHEY and CDR2 SVGEGT. The CDR3 totals 15 residues. V was pared by 4 bases and J by 11 bases, with 20 bases between. The CDR3 DNA reads TGTGCCAGCAGTTCCCAGGCCGGAACATCGAAGAAACTGTTTTTT. It is translated as CASSSQAGTSKKLFF.

The rearrangement links TRBV7-3 to TRBJ1-1; the D gene is possibly TRBD1 (6 bases). There are 13 residues in the CDR3. CDR1 and CDR2 from the germline V gene are SGHTA and FQGTGA. Trimming removed 5 bases from V and 5 bases from J, with 12 bases in between. CDR3 coding DNA: TGTGCCAGCAGCCTCACAGGGAAGACTGAAGCTTTCTTT. Protein product: CASSLTGKTEAFF.

By sample share, this clone is medium-sized. The J gene is TRBJ1-3, the V gene TRBV9; 7 bases line up with TRBD1. The CDR3 is 12 residues long. Germline CDR1 reads SGDLS; CDR2 reads YYNGEE. V trimming: 4 bases; J trimming: 7 bases; junction bases outside the gene matches: 2. CDR3 protein: CASSPRGNTIYF. The DNA for the CDR3 is TGTGCCAGCAGCCCCAGGGGGAACACCATATATTTT.

V is TRBV19 and J is TRBJ1-4; D is unresolved. CDR1 and CDR2 (germline): LNHDA, SQIVND (reference sequence). Trimming removed 7 bases at V and 8 bases at J, with 8 bases between. The CDR3 runs to 11 residues. Here the CDR3 reads CASTDREKLFF. CDR3 DNA sequence: TGTGCCAGTACCGACCGAGAAAAACTGTTTTTT.

The chain has TRBV25-1 and TRBJ2-1; D may correspond to TRBD1 or TRBD2 (5 bases each). Germline V lookup: CDR1 MGHDK, CDR2 SYGVNS. This CDR3 has 13 residues. The V end lost 5 bases, the J end lost 12 bases, and 17 bases lay between the germline ends. CDR3 coding DNA: TGTGCCAGCAGTCTTGGGGACGGGACGCGGCAGTTCTTC. It codes for CASSLGDGTRQFF. Combining the CDR3 with reference TRBV25-1 and TRBJ2-1 gives the whole variable domain EADIYQTPRYLVIGTGKKITLECSQTMGHDKMYWYQQDPGMELHLIHYSYGVNSTEKGDLSSESTVSRIRTEHFPLTLESARPSHTSQYLCASSLGDGTRQFFGPGTRLTVL.

This clone was observed a handful of times. The rearrangement links TRBV6-5 to TRBJ1-1; 7 positions agree with TRBD1. The trim removed 6 bases at V and 0 bases at J, leaving 7 bases unmatched. The CDR3 runs to 15 residues. Germline V gene data show CDR1 as MNHEY and CDR2 as SVGAGI. The CDR3 region is CASRGRGFMNTEAFF. The CDR3 DNA reads TGTGCCAGCAGGGGCAGGGGGTTTATGAACACTGAAGCTTTCTTT.

The chain is built from TRBV5-4 and TRBJ2-2, with a tentative D call TRBD2 (6 bases). CDR3 length equals 16 residues. V dropped 0 bases and J dropped 8 bases, with 17 bases sitting between them. Germline V gene lookup returns CDR1 SGHNT and CDR2 YYREEE (reference sequence). CDR3 sequence: CASSLEPGGTAGELFF. DNA of the CDR3: TGTGCCAGCAGCTTGGAGCCCGGAGGGACGGCGGGGGAGCTGTTTTTT.

The CDR3 protein is CASSPEGGNIQYF. In DNA, the CDR3 is TGCGCCAGCAGCCCGGAGGGAGGAAACATTCAGTACTTC. The chain uses TRBV4-1 and TRBJ2-4; possible D gene TRBD2, 6 bases. Germline V gene data show CDR1 as MGHRA and CDR2 as YSYEKL. The CDR3 is 13 amino acids. V shed 4 bases and J shed 6 bases, with 10 bases lying between them.

This clone was detected only a few times. J is TRBJ1-3 and V is TRBV11-2, with D possibly matching TRBD1 (5 bases). V was cut by 2 bases and J by 2 bases, with 7 bases left in between. The CDR3 contains 14 residues. In germline, CDR1 is SGHAT, CDR2 FQNNGV. The chain's CDR3 is CASSLSGPGNTIYF. The CDR3 coding sequence is TGTGCCAGCAGCTTATCAGGGCCTGGAAACACCATATATTTT.

This clone was seen a single time. The chain carries TRBV12-3 or TRBV12-4 and TRBJ1-4; D is unresolved. Trimming pared 5 bases from V and 8 bases from J, leaving 12 bases between. CDR3 length: 13 residues. CDR3 residues: CASSLGVGEKLFF. In DNA, the CDR3 is TGTGCCAGCAGTCTTGGGGTAGGGGAAAAACTGTTTTTT.

CDR3: CASSHIRRDRPRTEAFF. The CDR3 nucleotides are TGCGCCAGCAGTCATATCCGCAGGGATAGGCCGCGGACTGAAGCTTTCTTT. This sequence joins TRBV23-1 and TRBJ1-1; D might be TRBD1 (5 bases). TRBV23-1 is sorted into the ORF group, with uncertain function. The CDR3 is 17 amino acids. The ends were cut back, 3 bases at V and 5 bases at J, with 22 bases in the middle.

The count of this clone is one. The rearrangement uses TRBV5-1 and TRBJ1-5, with a tentative D call TRBD1 (6 bases). The germline V gene has CDR1 SGHRS and CDR2 YFSETQ. V was trimmed by 4 bases and J by 8 bases, leaving 22 bases between them. The CDR3 sequence is 16 residues long. The CDR3 DNA reads TGCGCCAGCAGCCTGGGGGACACGGGGTCCAGGGAGCCCCAGCATTTT. It codes for CASSLGDTGSREPQHF.